This T cell receptor (beta chain) was retrieved from a study of Ad26.COV2.S vaccination and SARS-CoV-2 variants. Treatment defined: some 20 received Ad26.COV2.S at low or high dose, single or two shots; about 5 received placebo; per-sample allocation not given. All samples were drawn on day 63, counting from the first vaccine or placebo injection. TCRdb's table, derived via immunoSEQ multiplex PCR, lists solely in-frame clones and lacks some. The table includes some 370,000 clones, 83% detected once. Germline V gives CDR1 KGHDR, CDR2 SFDVKD. With 3 bases removed from V and 6 bases from J, the gap between germline ends came to 7 bases. The CDR3 is 12 amino acids. Findings and caveats of the study: Substantial response breadth was reportedly seen for spike-specific CD8+ and CD4+ T cells after vaccination. Recipients given vaccine exceeded placebo recipients in spike-specific TCR breadth.

In the case of this clone: What it recognizes is unknown.

J is TRBJ1-1 and V is TRBV24-1; TRBD1 might be the D (5 bases). This TCR came from a person between 18 and 59 years old who received the Ad26.COV2.S COVID-19 vaccine or a placebo. The sample in question was peripheral blood, obtained in a trial of Ad26.COV2.S vaccine versus placebo. CDR3 region: CATSDLGAEAFF. CDR3 nucleotides: TGTGCCACCAGTGATCTAGGGGCTGAAGCTTTCTTT.